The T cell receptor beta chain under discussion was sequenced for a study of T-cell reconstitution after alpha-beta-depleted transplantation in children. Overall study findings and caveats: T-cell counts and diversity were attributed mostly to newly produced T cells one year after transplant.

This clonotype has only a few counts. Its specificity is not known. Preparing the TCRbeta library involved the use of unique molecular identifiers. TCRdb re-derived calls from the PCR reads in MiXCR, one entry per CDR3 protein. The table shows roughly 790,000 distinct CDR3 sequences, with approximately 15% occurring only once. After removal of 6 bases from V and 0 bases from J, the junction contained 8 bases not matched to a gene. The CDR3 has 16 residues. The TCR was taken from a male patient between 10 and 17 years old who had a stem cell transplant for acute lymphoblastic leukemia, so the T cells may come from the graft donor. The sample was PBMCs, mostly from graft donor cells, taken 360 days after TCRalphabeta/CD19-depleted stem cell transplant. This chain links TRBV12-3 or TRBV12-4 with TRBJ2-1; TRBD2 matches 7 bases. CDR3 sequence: CASRDTSASSYNEQFF. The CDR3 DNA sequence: TGTGCCAGCAGGGACACTAGCGCTTCCTCCTACAATGAGCAGTTCTTC.